This T cell receptor (beta chain) appears in the sequencing data of a study of metastatic and nonmetastatic thyroid tumors. In the study overall: Repertoires from blood and tumor or nodule tissue of malignant and benign thyroid patients were compared.

V was cut by 0 bases and J by 1 base, with 12 bases left in between. The CDR3 loop spans 15 amino acids. Germline V gene sequence: CDR1 DFQATT, CDR2 SNEGSKA (reference sequence). The study, taken as a whole, reports: Compared with benign nodules, malignant thyroid tumors were reported to have significantly higher TCR beta diversity in both blood and tumor.

The table lists this clone with many counts. The antigen is undetermined. Thyroid surgery was performed in patients who had received no treatment beforehand. TCRdb reassembled clones from the PCR reads with MiXCR. The sample includes roughly 25,000 clones, 15% of them seen just once. The sequence came from a female donor with papillary thyroid cancer or a benign thyroid nodule (not recorded which). Some clones in this sample may be carry-over from other donors' samples. The genes are TRBV20-1 and TRBJ1-1, with unresolved D. Sequenced sample: blood. As DNA, the CDR3 is TGCAGTGCTAGAGATTATTTGACGGCGAACACTGAAGCTTTCTTT. It specifies CSARDYLTANTEAFF.